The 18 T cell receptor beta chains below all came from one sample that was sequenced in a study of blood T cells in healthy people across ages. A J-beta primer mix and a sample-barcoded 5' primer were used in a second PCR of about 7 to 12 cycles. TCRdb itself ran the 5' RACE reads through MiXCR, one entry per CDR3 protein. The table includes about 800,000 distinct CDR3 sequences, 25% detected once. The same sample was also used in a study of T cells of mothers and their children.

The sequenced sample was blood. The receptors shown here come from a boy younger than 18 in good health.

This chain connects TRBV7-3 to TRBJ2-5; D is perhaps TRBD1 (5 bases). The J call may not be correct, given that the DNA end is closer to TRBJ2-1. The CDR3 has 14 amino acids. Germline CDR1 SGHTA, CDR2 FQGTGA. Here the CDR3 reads CASSLGPRANEQFF. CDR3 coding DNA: TGTGCCAGCAGCTTAGGGCCCAGGGCCAATGAGCAGTTCTTC.

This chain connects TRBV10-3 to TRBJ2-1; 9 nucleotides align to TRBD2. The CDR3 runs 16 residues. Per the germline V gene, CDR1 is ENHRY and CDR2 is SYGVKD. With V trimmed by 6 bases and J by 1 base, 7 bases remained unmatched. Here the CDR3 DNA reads TGTGCCATCAGGAATAGCGGGAGTTCGTCCTACAATGAGCAGTTCTTC. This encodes CAIRNSGSSSYNEQFF.

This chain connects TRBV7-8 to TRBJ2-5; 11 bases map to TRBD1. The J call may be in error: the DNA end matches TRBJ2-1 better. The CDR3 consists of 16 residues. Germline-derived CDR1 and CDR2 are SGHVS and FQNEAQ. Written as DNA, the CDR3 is TGTGCCAGCAGCTGGGGGGGACAGGGGGTGTACGATGAGCAGTTCTTC. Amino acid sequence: CASSWGGQGVYDEQFF.

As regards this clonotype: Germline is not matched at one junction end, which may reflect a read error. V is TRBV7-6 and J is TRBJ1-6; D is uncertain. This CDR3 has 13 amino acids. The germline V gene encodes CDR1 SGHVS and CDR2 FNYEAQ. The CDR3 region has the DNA TGTGCCAGCAGCTTAGTTGCTGGCGGGCAGCCCGACTTT. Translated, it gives CASSLVAGGQPDF.

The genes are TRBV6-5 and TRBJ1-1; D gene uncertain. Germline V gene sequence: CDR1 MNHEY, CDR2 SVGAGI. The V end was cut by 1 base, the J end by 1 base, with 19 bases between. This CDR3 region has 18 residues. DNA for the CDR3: TGTGCCAGCAGTTACTTGGATAAAAGGAAAGGGCAGAACACTGAAGCTTTCTTT. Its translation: CASSYLDKRKGQNTEAFF.

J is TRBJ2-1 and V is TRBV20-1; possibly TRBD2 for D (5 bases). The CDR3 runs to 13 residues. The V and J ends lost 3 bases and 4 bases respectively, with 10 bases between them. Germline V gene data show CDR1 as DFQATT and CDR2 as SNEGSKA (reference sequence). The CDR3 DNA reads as TGCAGTGCTAGGGAGGACGCATACAATGAGCAGTTCTTC. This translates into CSAREDAYNEQFF.

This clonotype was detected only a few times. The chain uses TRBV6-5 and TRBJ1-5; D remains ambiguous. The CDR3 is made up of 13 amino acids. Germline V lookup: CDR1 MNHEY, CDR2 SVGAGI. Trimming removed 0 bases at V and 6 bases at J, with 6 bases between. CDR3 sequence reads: CASSYSVPQPQHF. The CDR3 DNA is TGTGCCAGCAGTTACTCCGTCCCTCAGCCCCAGCATTTT.

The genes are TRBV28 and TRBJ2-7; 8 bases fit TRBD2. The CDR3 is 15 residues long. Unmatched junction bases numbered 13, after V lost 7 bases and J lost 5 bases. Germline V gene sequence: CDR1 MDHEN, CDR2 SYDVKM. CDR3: CASTAGAGVFHEQYF. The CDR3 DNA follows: TGTGCCAGCACAGCGGGGGCGGGAGTTTTCCACGAGCAGTACTTC. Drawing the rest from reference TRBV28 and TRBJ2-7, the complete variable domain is DVKVTQSSRYLVKRTGEKVFLECVQDMDHENMFWYRQDPGLGLRLIYFSYDVKMKEKGDIPEGYSVSREKKERFSLILESASTNQTSMYLCASTAGAGVFHEQYFGPGTRLTVT.

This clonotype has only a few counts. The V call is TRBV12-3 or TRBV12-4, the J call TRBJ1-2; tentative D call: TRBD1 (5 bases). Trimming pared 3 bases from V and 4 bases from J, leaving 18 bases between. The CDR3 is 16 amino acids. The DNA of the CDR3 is TGTGCCAGCAGTTTCCCGACAGCACAGGCCTCCTATGGCTACACCTTC. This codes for CASSFPTAQASYGYTF.

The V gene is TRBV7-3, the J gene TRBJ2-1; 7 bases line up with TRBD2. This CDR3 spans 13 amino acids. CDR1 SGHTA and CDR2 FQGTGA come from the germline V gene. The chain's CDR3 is CASGAGSYNEQFF. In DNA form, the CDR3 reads TGTGCAAGCGGGGCGGGCTCCTACAATGAGCAGTTCTTC.

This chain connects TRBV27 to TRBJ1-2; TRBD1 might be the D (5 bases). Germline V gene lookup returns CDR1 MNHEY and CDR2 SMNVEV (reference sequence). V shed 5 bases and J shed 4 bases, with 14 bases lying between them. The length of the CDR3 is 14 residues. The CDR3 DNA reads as TGTGCCAGCAGTCATCGGGGCCATACCTATGGCTACACCTTC. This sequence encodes CASSHRGHTYGYTF.

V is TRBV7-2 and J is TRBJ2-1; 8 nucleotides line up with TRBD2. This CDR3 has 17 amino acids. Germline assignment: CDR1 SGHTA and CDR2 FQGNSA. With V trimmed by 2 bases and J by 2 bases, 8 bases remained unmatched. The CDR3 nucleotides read TGTGCCAGCAGCTTAAAAGTATTAGCGGGACCCTACAATGAGCAGTTCTTC. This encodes CASSLKVLAGPYNEQFF.

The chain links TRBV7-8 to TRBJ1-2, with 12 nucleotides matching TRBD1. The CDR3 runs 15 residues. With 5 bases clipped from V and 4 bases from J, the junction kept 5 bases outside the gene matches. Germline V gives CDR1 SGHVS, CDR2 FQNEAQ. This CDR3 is CASSPGTGGVYGYTF. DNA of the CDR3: TGTGCCAGCAGCCCAGGGACAGGGGGCGTCTATGGCTACACCTTC.

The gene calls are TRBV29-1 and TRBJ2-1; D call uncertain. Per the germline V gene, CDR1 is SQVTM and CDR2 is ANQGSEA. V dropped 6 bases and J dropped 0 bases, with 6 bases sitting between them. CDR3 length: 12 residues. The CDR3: CSVVFSYNEQFF. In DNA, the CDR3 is TGCAGCGTCGTGTTCTCCTACAATGAGCAGTTCTTC.

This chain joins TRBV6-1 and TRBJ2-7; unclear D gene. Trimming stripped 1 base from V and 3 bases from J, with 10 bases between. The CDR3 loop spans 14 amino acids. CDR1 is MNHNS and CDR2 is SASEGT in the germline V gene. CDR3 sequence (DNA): TGTGCCAGCAGTGAAGGTGGTCAAGGCTACGAGCAGTACTTC. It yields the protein CASSEGGQGYEQYF.

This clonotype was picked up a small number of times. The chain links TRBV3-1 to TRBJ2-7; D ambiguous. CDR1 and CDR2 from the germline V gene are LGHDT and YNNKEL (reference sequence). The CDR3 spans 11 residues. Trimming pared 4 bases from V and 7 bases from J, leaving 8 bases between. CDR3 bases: TGTGCCAGCAGCCGTTTGTGGGAGCAGTACTTC. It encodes CASSRLWEQYF.

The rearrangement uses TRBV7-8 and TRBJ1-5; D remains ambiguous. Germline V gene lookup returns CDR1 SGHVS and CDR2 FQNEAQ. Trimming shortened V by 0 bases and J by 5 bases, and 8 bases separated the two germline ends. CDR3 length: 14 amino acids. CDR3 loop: CASSLAELDQPQHF. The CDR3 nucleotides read TGTGCCAGCAGCTTAGCAGAGCTGGATCAGCCCCAGCATTTT.

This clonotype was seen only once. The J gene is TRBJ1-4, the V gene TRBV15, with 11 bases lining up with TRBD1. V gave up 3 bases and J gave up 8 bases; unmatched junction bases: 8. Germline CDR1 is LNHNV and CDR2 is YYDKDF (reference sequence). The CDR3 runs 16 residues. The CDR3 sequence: CATSSGTGGMVEKLFF. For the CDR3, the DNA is TGTGCCACCAGCAGCGGGACAGGGGGTATGGTGGAAAAACTGTTTTTT.